What follows are 7 T cell receptor beta chains derived from one specimen sequenced in a study of OX40 agonist ivuxolimab in advanced cancers. Sequencing was performed with immunoSEQ multiplex PCR; in TCRdb, only in-frame clones are kept and a portion is missing. Here the sample spans 5,000 to 6,500 clones, 60% to 75% being singletons. The specimen was CD4+ or CD8+ T cells sorted from blood, collected in a trial of the OX40 agonist ivuxolimab. Receptors were obtained from an adult with an advanced solid tumor such as melanoma, head and neck, liver or kidney cancer.

The genes are TRBV9 and TRBJ1-6; the match to TRBD1 covers 8 bases. Germline V gene data show CDR1 as SGDLS and CDR2 as YYNGEE. The junction had 4 bases not matched to a gene; V was cut back by 4 bases and J by 7 bases. The CDR3 is made up of 14 amino acids. For the CDR3, the DNA is TGTGCCAGCAGCAATCACAGGGGGAATTCACCCCTCCACTTT. Amino acid sequence: CASSNHRGNSPLHF.

This clone appeared a few times. V usage is TRBV5-3 and J usage is TRBJ2-7, with 12 bases matching TRBD2. Being an ORF, TRBV5-3 has a function that is uncertain. J was trimmed by 2 bases and V by 8 bases; bases with no gene match: 2. The CDR3 is 13 amino acids. The chain's CDR3 is CASSSGGAYEQYF. The CDR3 nucleotides are TGTGCCAGCTCTAGCGGGGGGGCCTACGAGCAGTACTTC.

The count of this clone is one. The genes are TRBV5-1 and TRBJ1-1; the D gene is possibly TRBD1 (5 bases). Trimming pared 0 bases from V and 9 bases from J, leaving 9 bases between. Germline CDR1 SGHRS, CDR2 YFSETQ. The CDR3 runs 12 residues. The CDR3 spells CASSLEPGKAFF. Written as DNA, the CDR3 is TGCGCCAGCAGCTTGGAGCCAGGGAAAGCTTTCTTT. Full variable domain (remainder filled in from reference TRBV5-1 and TRBJ1-1): KAGVTQTPRYLIKTRGQQVTLSCSPISGHRSVSWYQQTPGQGLQFLFEYFSETQRNKGNFPGRFSGRQFSNSRSEMNVSTLELGDSALYLCASSLEPGKAFFGQGTRLTVV.

As DNA, the CDR3 is TGTGCCAGCAGTTTCGGGACTAACACCGGGGAGCTGTTTTTT. This gives the protein CASSFGTNTGELFF. The rearrangement uses TRBV27 and TRBJ2-2; perhaps TRBD2 as D (6 bases). Germline V gene data show CDR1 as MNHEY and CDR2 as SMNVEV (reference sequence). V was shortened by 3 bases and J by 2 bases, with 7 bases between the two germline ends. The CDR3 is made up of 14 amino acids.

The table lists this clone with a few counts. The chain is built from TRBV10-2 and TRBJ2-2; D gene uncertain. V dropped 0 bases and J dropped 3 bases, with 8 bases sitting between them. Germline CDR1 and CDR2: WSHSY and SAAADI. The CDR3 is made up of 15 amino acids. The CDR3 DNA sequence: TGCGCCAGCAGTGAGTCTAGCACGCACACCGGGGAGCTGTTTTTT. The encoded protein is CASSESSTHTGELFF.

The CDR3 coding sequence is TGTGCCAGCAGTCGAACCCGGTGGGCCTACGAGCAGTACTTC. This translates into CASSRTRWAYEQYF. This chain links TRBV6-4 with TRBJ2-7; D unclear. This CDR3 contains 14 residues. Germline values: CDR1 MRHNA, CDR2 SNTAGT. The V end was cut by 5 bases, the J end by 2 bases, with 13 bases between.

This sequence joins TRBV4-3 and TRBJ1-6, with 8 bases identical to TRBD1. V shed 4 bases, J shed 8 bases, and the junction held 10 bases outside the gene matches. Germline lookup yields CDR1 LGHNA and CDR2 YSLEER. This CDR3 is 16 amino acids long. The CDR3 loop is CASSPSDRGYYSPLHF. Here the CDR3 DNA reads TGCGCCAGCAGCCCGTCCGACAGGGGTTATTATTCACCCCTCCACTTT.